One sample yielded the 26 T cell receptor beta chains listed below, sequenced in a study of cytomegalovirus exposure and HLA in healthy donors. Primers included in the PCR were 60 Vbeta and 13 Jbeta primers. Clones were sequenced by immunoSEQ multiplex PCR, and TCRdb holds only the in-frame ones, with some missing. The table has about 76,000 clones, less than 80% seen once. The sample comprised PBMCs. These receptors were collected from a woman in her 40s in good health and CMV-seropositive.

This sequence joins TRBV6-5 and TRBJ2-5, with D uncertain. The CDR3 sequence is 15 residues long. V shed 1 base and J shed 0 bases, with 9 bases lying between them. The germline V gene encodes CDR1 MNHEY and CDR2 SVGAGI. Here the CDR3 DNA reads TGTGCCAGCAGTTACTACGCAGGTGACCAAGAGACCCAGTACTTC. Translating it yields CASSYYAGDQETQYF.

This clone was detected only once. The V gene is TRBV30, the J gene TRBJ2-3; D unresolved. Trimming stripped 0 bases from V and 3 bases from J, with 10 bases between. CDR3 length: 14 residues. CDR1 is GTSNPN, CDR2 SVGIG, per germline (reference sequence). CDR3 sequence: CAWSVLATTDTQYF. Written as DNA, the CDR3 is TGTGCCTGGAGTGTACTTGCGACAACAGATACGCAGTATTTT.

This chain connects TRBV6-1 to TRBJ1-1; 7 bases agree with TRBD1. The CDR3 has 14 residues. CDR1 and CDR2 (germline): MNHNS, SASEGT. V was clipped by 6 bases and J by 1 base; unmatched bases: 5. CDR3 amino acids: CASSPRQGNTEAFF. The CDR3, as DNA: TGTGCCAGCAGCCCCAGACAGGGGAACACTGAAGCTTTCTTT.

This clone came up once. In nucleotides, the CDR3 is TGTGCCAGCGACAGGGACCTTGGGAATGAGCAGTTCTTC. Translation: CASDRDLGNEQFF. V usage is TRBV6-1 and J usage is TRBJ2-1; 7 nucleotides line up with TRBD1. Losses at the gene ends were 8 bases for V and 7 bases for J; bases not matched to a gene: 8. The CDR3 has 13 residues. Germline V gene lookup returns CDR1 MNHNS and CDR2 SASEGT.

The chain is built from TRBV9 and TRBJ2-1; 11 bases line up with TRBD2. CDR3 length: 15 amino acids. From germline, CDR1 is SGDLS and CDR2 YYNGEE. Germline trimming cut 3 bases from V and 4 bases from J; bases unmatched to any gene: 3. This CDR3 reads CASSASGGLYNEQFF. Here the CDR3 DNA reads TGTGCCAGCAGCGCTAGCGGGGGGTTATACAATGAGCAGTTCTTC.

This rearrangement joins TRBV29-1 to TRBJ2-3; tentative D call: TRBD1 (5 bases). Trimming shortened V by 5 bases and J by 2 bases, and 11 bases separated the two germline ends. The CDR3 totals 13 residues. CDR1 is SQVTM and CDR2 is ANQGSEA in the germline V gene. The CDR3 reads CSVTDRFTDTQYF. CDR3 nucleotide sequence: TGCAGCGTTACTGACAGATTCACAGATACGCAGTATTTT.

This rearrangement joins TRBV5-1 to TRBJ2-2, with 10 bases fitting TRBD1. Per the germline V gene, CDR1 is SGHRS and CDR2 is YFSETQ. After removal of 4 bases from V and 4 bases from J, the junction contained 16 bases not matched to a gene. This CDR3 is 19 amino acids long. The CDR3 loop is CASSRRGTGERGGTGELFF. The CDR3 nucleotides are TGCGCCAGCAGCAGGAGGGGGACAGGGGAACGAGGAGGCACCGGGGAGCTGTTTTTT.

The gene calls are TRBV10-3 and TRBJ1-5, with 8 bases matching TRBD1. V lost 5 bases to trimming and J lost 6 bases; unmatched junction nucleotides: 6. The CDR3 spans 14 residues. Germline CDR1 and CDR2: ENHRY and SYGVKD. CDR3 in DNA: TGTGCCATCAGTACACAGGGGGAAGGTCAGCCCCAGCATTTT. Its translation: CAISTQGEGQPQHF.

The chain combines TRBV28 with TRBJ1-4, with 9 positions matching TRBD1. This CDR3 is 16 amino acids long. Germline CDR1 and CDR2: MDHEN and SYDVKM. The V gene end was trimmed by 5 bases and the J gene end by 7 bases; junction bases not matched to a gene: 11. CDR3 sequence (DNA): TGTGCCAGCAGTCAAGGGGGGACAGGGAAGGGTGAAAAACTGTTTTTT. Translated: CASSQGGTGKGEKLFF.

A few counts support this clone. This chain links TRBV2 with TRBJ2-2; 12 bases fit TRBD1. The germline V gene has CDR1 SNHLY and CDR2 FYNNEI. The CDR3 totals 14 residues. The V gene end was trimmed by 7 bases and the J gene end by 7 bases; junction bases not matched to a gene: 4. In DNA form, the CDR3 reads TGTGCCAGCATGGGGACAGGGGGCATCGGGGAGCTGTTTTTT. Amino acid sequence: CASMGTGGIGELFF.

The sample holds a few counts of this clone. V is TRBV30 and J is TRBJ2-5; tentatively, D is TRBD2 (5 bases). V was pared by 2 bases and J by 6 bases, with 13 bases between. Germline V gene lookup returns CDR1 GTSNPN and CDR2 SVGIG (reference sequence). The CDR3 contains 13 residues. DNA of the CDR3: TGTGCCTGGAGTCCTGACTATCAAAAGACCCAGTACTTC. This codes for CAWSPDYQKTQYF.

In nucleotides, the CDR3 is TGTGCCTGGACGAAGGGGGAAAGGGCTGAAGCTTTCTTT. Residues: CAWTKGERAEAFF. The V and J genes are TRBV30 and TRBJ1-1; D perhaps matches TRBD1 (6 bases). Trimming cost V 4 bases and J 6 bases, with 15 bases left between them. There are 13 residues in the CDR3. Germline V CDR1 and CDR2: GTSNPN, SVGIG (reference sequence).

This sequence joins TRBV7-3 and TRBJ2-5; TRBD1 matches 12 bases. With 2 bases clipped from V and 4 bases from J, the junction kept 11 bases outside the gene matches. The CDR3 runs to 18 residues. Germline V gene lookup returns CDR1 SGHTA and CDR2 FQGTGA. The CDR3, as DNA: TGTGCCAGCAGCTTAGGCCCGGGCGGGACAGGGGGCGGAGAGACCCAGTACTTC. It yields the protein CASSLGPGGTGGGETQYF.

This chain uses TRBV2 with TRBJ1-2, with D possibly TRBD1 on 5 matching bases. Trimming stripped 1 base from V and 10 bases from J, with 10 bases between. The germline gives CDR1 SNHLY, CDR2 FYNNEI. The CDR3 contains 12 residues. DNA for the CDR3: TGTGCCAGCAGTGAAGATAGGGGCGACTACACCTTC. It yields the protein CASSEDRGDYTF.

V is TRBV11-2 and J is TRBJ2-1; 12 positions match TRBD2. V lost 6 bases and J lost 2; bases outside the gene matches: 5. The CDR3 loop spans 16 amino acids. CDR1 and CDR2 (germline): SGHAT, FQNNGV. Here the CDR3 reads CASRRLAGAPYNEQFF. The CDR3 bases are TGTGCCAGCAGGCGACTAGCGGGGGCCCCCTACAATGAGCAGTTCTTC.

The genes are TRBV29-1 and TRBJ2-2; the match to TRBD2 covers 12 bases. Trimming cost V 8 bases and J 4 bases; bases outside gene matches: 5. The CDR3 extends over 14 amino acids. Germline V gene data show CDR1 as SQVTM and CDR2 as ANQGSEA. CDR3 nucleotides: TGCAGCACAAGGACTAGCGGGACCACCGGGGAGCTGTTTTTT. Encoded protein: CSTRTSGTTGELFF.

The chain recombines TRBV5-1 with TRBJ1-2; 7 bases agree with TRBD1. CDR3 size: 15 residues. V lost 0 bases and J lost 2; bases outside the gene matches: 4. Germline lookup yields CDR1 SGHRS and CDR2 YFSETQ. The CDR3 protein is CASSLEYRGNYGYTF. The CDR3 coding sequence is TGCGCCAGCAGCTTGGAGTACAGGGGAAACTATGGCTACACCTTC.

The V gene is TRBV19, the J gene TRBJ1-6; possibly TRBD1 for D (5 bases). V dropped 4 bases and J dropped 4 bases, with 14 bases sitting between them. This CDR3 contains 16 residues. Per the germline V gene, CDR1 is LNHDA and CDR2 is SQIVND (reference sequence). As DNA, the CDR3 is TGTGCCAGTAGTAACCAGGTTGGGGCTTATAATTCACCCCTCCACTTT. Its protein product is CASSNQVGAYNSPLHF.

V is TRBV6-1 and J is TRBJ2-3; possibly TRBD2 for D (6 bases). This CDR3 is built from 14 residues. Trimming took 7 bases from V and 1 from J, leaving 12 bases between them. Germline V CDR1 and CDR2: MNHNS, SASEGT. The CDR3 coding sequence is TGTGCCAGCAACCCGGGACTCCGCACAGATACGCAGTATTTT. Translated: CASNPGLRTDTQYF.

This clone was counted only a few times. J is TRBJ2-7 and V is TRBV9; the D gene is possibly TRBD1 (5 bases). The germline V and J ends were trimmed by 4 bases and 6 bases, with 20 bases remaining between them. This CDR3 comprises 15 residues. In germline, CDR1 is SGDLS, CDR2 YYNGEE. CDR3 protein: CASSPWRTLPGEQYF. CDR3 bases: TGTGCCAGCAGCCCGTGGCGGACACTACCAGGCGAGCAGTACTTC.

The J gene is TRBJ2-1, the V gene TRBV18, with TRBD2 matching over 14 bases. The CDR3 is made up of 20 amino acids. V lost 1 base, J lost 10 bases, and 18 bases stayed unmatched. Germline V gives CDR1 KGHSH, CDR2 LQKENI. CDR3 DNA sequence: TGTGCCAGCTCACCACTGGGACTAGCGGGGGCCGGCGCCTCTTTTGGCGAGCAGTTCTTC. The encoded protein is CASSPLGLAGAGASFGEQFF.

V is TRBV5-4 and J is TRBJ2-1; TRBD2 matches at 9 bases. J lost 4 bases, V lost 2 bases, and 4 bases had no gene match. CDR1 and CDR2 from the germline V gene are SGHNT and YYREEE (reference sequence). CDR3 size: 15 residues. CDR3: CASSFGGGVYNEQFF. The CDR3 DNA follows: TGTGCCAGCAGCTTCGGCGGGGGGGTTTACAATGAGCAGTTCTTC. Combining the CDR3 with reference TRBV5-4 and TRBJ2-1 gives the whole variable domain ETGVTQSPTHLIKTRGQQVTLRCSSQSGHNTVSWYQQALGQGPQFIFQYYREEENGRGNFPPRFSGLQFPNYSSELNVNALELDDSALYLCASSFGGGVYNEQFFGPGTRLTVL.

The chain links TRBV5-1 to TRBJ2-1, with TRBD2 matching 10 bases. This CDR3 region has 16 residues. With 4 bases clipped from V and 1 base from J, the junction kept 5 bases outside the gene matches. The germline V gene encodes CDR1 SGHRS and CDR2 YFSETQ. The DNA of the CDR3 is TGCGCCAGCAGCACCTTTAGCGGGGGGTCCTACAATGAGCAGTTCTTC. Protein: CASSTFSGGSYNEQFF.

This sequence joins TRBV5-6 and TRBJ2-2; the D gene is possibly TRBD2 (7 bases). Trimming stripped 3 bases from V and 6 bases from J, with 9 bases between. The CDR3 extends over 13 amino acids. Germline-derived CDR1 and CDR2 are SGHDT and YYEEEE. As DNA, the CDR3 is TGTGCCAGCAGCTGGGGGGGCGCCGGGGAGCTGTTTTTT. It translates to CASSWGGAGELFF.

The rearrangement links TRBV18 to TRBJ2-5; D is perhaps TRBD1 (6 bases). Germline-derived CDR1 and CDR2 are KGHSH and LQKENI. The CDR3 covers 13 residues. The germline V and J ends were trimmed by 4 bases and 1 base, with 7 bases remaining between them. This CDR3 reads CASSRDIQETQYF. In nucleotides, the CDR3 is TGTGCCAGCTCACGGGACATCCAAGAGACCCAGTACTTC.

This chain links TRBV5-8 with TRBJ2-5; the match to TRBD1 covers 11 bases. CDR1 and CDR2 (germline): SGHTS, YDEGEE. Trimming took 6 bases from V and 4 from J; bases not matched to a gene: 8. The CDR3 has 15 residues. CDR3 in amino acids: CASKKGQGAVETQYF. CDR3 bases: TGTGCCAGCAAAAAAGGACAGGGGGCTGTAGAGACCCAGTACTTC.